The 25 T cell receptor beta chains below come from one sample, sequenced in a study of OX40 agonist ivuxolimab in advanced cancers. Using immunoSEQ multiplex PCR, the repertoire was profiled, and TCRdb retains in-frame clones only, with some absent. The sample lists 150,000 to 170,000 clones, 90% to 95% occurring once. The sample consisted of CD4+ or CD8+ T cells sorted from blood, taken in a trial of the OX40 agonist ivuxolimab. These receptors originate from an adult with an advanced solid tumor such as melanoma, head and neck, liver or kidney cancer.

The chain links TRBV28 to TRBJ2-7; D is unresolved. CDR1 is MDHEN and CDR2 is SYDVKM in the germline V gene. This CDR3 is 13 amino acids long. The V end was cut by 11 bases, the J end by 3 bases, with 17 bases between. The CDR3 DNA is TGTGCCTCAGAAGGGCCCGGGTTCTACGAGCAGTACTTC. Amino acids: CASEGPGFYEQYF.

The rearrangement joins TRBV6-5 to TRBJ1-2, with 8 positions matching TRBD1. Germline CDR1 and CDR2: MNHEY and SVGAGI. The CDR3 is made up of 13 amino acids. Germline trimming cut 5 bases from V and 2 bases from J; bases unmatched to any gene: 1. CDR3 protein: CASSRTGNYGYTF. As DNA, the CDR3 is TGTGCCAGCAGTCGGACAGGGAACTATGGCTACACCTTC.

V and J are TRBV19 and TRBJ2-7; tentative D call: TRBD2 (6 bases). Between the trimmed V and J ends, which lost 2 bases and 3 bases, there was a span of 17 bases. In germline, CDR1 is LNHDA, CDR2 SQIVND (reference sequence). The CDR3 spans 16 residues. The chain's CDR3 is CASSITSWYSIYEQYF. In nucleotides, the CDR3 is TGTGCCAGTAGTATAACTAGCTGGTACTCTATCTACGAGCAGTACTTC.

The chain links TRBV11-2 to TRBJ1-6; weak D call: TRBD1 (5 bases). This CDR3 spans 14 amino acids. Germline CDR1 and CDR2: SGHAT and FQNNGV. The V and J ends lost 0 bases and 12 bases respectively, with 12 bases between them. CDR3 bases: TGTGCCAGCAGCTTAGATGGGGTGGGGCGACCCCTCCACTTT. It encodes CASSLDGVGRPLHF. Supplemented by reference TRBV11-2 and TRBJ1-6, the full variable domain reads EAGVAQSPRYKIIEKRQSVAFWCNPISGHATLYWYQQILGQGPKLLIQFQNNGVVDDSQLPKDRFSAERLKGVDSTLKIQPAKLEDSAVYLCASSLDGVGRPLHFGNGTRLTVT.

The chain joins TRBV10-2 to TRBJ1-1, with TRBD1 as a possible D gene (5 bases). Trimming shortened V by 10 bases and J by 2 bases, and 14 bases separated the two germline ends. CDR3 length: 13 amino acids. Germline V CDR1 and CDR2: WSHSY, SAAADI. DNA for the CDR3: TGCGCCACCCGGGAGACAGTTAACACTGAAGCTTTCTTT. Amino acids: CATRETVNTEAFF.

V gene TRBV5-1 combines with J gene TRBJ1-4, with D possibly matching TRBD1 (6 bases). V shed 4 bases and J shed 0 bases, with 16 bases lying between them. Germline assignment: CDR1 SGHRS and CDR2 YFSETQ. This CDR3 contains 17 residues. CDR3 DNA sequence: TGCGCCAGCAGCGAATTACAGAGGGGGGCAACTAATGAAAAACTGTTTTTT. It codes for CASSELQRGATNEKLFF.

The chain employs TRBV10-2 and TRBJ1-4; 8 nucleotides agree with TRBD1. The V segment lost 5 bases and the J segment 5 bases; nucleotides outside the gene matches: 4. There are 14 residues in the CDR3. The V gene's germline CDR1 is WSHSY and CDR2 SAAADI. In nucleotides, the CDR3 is TGCGCCAGCAGTCGGACAGGGCTGAATGAAAAACTGTTTTTT. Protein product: CASSRTGLNEKLFF.

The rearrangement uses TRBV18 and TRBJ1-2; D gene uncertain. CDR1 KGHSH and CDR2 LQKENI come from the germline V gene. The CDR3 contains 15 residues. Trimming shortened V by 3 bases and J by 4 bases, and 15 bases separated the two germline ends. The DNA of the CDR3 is TGTGCCAGCTCACCCCCCTACATGGTCGGCTATGGCTACACCTTC. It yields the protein CASSPPYMVGYGYTF.

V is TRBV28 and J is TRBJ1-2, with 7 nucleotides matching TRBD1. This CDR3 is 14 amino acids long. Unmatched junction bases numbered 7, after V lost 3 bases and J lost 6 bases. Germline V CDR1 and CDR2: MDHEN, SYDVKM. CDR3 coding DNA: TGTGCCAGCAGTTTTACTAGGGGGCAGCATGGCTACACCTTC. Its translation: CASSFTRGQHGYTF.

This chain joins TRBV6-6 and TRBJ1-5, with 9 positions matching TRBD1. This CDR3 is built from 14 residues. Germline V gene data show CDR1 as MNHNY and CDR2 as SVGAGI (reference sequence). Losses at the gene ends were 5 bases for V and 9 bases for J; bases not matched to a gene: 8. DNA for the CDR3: TGTGCCAGCAGTCCGACAGGGGGGAGGTGGCCCCAGCATTTT. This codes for CASSPTGGRWPQHF.

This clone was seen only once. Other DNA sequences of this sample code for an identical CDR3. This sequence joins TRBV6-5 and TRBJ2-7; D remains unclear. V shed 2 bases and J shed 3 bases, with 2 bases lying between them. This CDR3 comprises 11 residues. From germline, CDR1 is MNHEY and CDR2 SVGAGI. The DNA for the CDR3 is TGTGCCAGCAGTTACGACTACGAGCAGTACTTC. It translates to CASSYDYEQYF.

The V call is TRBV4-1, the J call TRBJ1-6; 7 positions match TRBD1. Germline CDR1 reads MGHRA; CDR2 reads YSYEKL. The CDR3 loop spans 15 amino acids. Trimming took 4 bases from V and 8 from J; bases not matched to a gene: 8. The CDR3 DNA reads TGCGCCAGCAGCCCGGGGGCAGGGGGGTATTCACCCCTCCACTTT. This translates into CASSPGAGGYSPLHF.

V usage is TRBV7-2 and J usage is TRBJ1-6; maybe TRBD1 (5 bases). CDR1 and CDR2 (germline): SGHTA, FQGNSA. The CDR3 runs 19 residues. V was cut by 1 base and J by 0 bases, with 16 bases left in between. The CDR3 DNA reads TGTGCCAGCAGCTTAGGGGTAAATTGGGGCAGCTCCTATAATTCACCCCTCCACTTT. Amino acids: CASSLGVNWGSSYNSPLHF.

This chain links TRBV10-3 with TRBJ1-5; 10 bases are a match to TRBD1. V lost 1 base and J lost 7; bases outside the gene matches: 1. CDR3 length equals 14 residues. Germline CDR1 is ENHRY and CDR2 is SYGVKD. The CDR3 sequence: CAISEWDRGQPQHF. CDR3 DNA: TGTGCCATCAGTGAGTGGGACAGGGGACAGCCCCAGCATTTT.

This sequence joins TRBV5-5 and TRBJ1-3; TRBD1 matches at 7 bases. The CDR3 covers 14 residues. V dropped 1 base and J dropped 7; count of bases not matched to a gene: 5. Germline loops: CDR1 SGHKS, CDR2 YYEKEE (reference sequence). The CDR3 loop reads CASSLWDSANTIYF. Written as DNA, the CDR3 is TGTGCCAGCAGCTTGTGGGACAGCGCCAACACCATATATTTT. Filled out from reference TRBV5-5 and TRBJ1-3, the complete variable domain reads DAGVTQSPTHLIKTRGQQVTLRCSPISGHKSVSWYQQVLGQGPQFIFQYYEKEERGRGNFPDRFSARQFPNYSSELNVNALLLGDSALYLCASSLWDSANTIYFGEGSWLTVV.

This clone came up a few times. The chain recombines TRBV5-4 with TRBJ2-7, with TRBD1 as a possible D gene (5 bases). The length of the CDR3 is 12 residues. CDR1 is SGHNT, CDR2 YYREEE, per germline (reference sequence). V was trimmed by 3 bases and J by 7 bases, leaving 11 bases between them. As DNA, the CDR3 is TGTGCCAGCAGCTACTACCGACAGGAGCAGTACTTC. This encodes CASSYYRQEQYF.

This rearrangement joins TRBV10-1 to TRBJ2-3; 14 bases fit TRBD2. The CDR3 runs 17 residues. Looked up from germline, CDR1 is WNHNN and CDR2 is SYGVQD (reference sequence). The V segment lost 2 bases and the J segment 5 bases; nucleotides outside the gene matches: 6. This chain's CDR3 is CASSEPGTSGGKDTQYF. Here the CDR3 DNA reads TGCGCCAGCAGTGAGCCCGGGACTAGCGGGGGAAAAGATACGCAGTATTTT.

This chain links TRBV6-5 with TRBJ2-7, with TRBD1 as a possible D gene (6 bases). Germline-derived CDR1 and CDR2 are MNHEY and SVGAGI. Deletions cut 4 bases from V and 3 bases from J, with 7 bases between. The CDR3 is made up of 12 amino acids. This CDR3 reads CASSWDNYEQYF. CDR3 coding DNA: TGTGCCAGCAGTTGGGACAACTACGAGCAGTACTTC.

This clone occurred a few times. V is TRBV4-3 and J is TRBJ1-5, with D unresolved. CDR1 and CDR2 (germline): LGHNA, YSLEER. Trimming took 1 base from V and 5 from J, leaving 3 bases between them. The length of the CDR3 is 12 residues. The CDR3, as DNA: TGCGCCAGCAGCCAAGGGGATCAGCCCCAGCATTTT. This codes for CASSQGDQPQHF.

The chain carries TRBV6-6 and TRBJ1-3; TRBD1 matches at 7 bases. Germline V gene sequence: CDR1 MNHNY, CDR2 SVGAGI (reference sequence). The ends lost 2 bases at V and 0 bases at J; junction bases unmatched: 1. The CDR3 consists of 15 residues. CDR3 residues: CASSYGQVSGNTIYF. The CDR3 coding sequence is TGTGCCAGCAGTTACGGACAGGTCTCTGGAAACACCATATATTTT.

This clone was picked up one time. The chain's CDR3 is CASSTNDRPYEQYF. For the CDR3, the DNA is TGTGCCAGCTCCACGAATGACAGGCCCTACGAGCAGTACTTC. The gene calls are TRBV6-5 and TRBJ2-7; TRBD1 might be the D (6 bases). V lost 8 bases, J lost 2 bases, and 16 bases lay in between. Germline-derived CDR1 and CDR2 are MNHEY and SVGAGI. This CDR3 has 14 residues.

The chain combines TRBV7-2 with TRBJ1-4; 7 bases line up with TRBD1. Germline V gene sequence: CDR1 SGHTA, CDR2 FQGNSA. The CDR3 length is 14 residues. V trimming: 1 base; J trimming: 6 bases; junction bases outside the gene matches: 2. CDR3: CASSLGQGDEKLFF. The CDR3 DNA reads TGTGCCAGCAGCTTAGGGCAGGGGGATGAAAAACTGTTTTTT.

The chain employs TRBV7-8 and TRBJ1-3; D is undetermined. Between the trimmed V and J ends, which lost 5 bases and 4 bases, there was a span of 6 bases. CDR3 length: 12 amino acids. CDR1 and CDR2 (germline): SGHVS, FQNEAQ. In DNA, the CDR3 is TGTGCCAGCAGCCATAAGGGAAACACCATATATTTT. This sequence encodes CASSHKGNTIYF. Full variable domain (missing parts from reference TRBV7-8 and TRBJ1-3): GAGVSQSPRYKVAKRGQDVALRCDPISGHVSLFWYQQALGQGPEFLTYFQNEAQLDKSGLPSDRFFAERPEGSVSTLKIQRTQQEDSAVYLCASSHKGNTIYFGEGSWLTVV.

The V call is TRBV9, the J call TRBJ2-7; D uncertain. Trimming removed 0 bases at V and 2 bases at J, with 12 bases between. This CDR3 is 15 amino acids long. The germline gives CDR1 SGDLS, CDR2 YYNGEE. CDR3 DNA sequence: TGTGCCAGCAGCGTAGGTGGCAGTAGCACCTACGAGCAGTACTTC. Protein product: CASSVGGSSTYEQYF. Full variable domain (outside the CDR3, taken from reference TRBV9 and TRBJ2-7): DSGVTQTPKHLITATGQRVTLRCSPRSGDLSVYWYQQSLDQGLQFLIQYYNGEERAKGNILERFSAQQFPDLHSELNLSSLELGDSALYFCASSVGGSSTYEQYFGPGTRLTVT.

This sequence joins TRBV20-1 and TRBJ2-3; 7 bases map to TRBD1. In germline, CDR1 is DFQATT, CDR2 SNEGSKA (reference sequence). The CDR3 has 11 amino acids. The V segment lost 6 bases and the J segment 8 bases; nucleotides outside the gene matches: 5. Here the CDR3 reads CSASNRGTQYF. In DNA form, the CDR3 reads TGCAGTGCCTCGAACAGGGGTACGCAGTATTTT.